A single sample is the source of the 27 T cell receptor beta chains below, sequenced in a study of blood T cells in healthy people across ages. Combining a sample-barcoded 5' primer with a J-beta primer mix, a second PCR ran for roughly 7 to 11 cycles. Each CDR3 protein is one row after TCRdb ran MiXCR on the 5' RACE reads. The repertoire holds under 800,000 distinct CDR3 sequences, with about 21% as singletons. The specimen was blood. All receptors derive from an older man in good health.

The CDR3 region has the DNA TGTGCCAGCAGTGGCCTAAACATTCAGTACTTC. It yields the protein CASSGLNIQYF. V usage is TRBV7-2 and J usage is TRBJ2-4, with D uncertain. The CDR3 is 11 amino acids. V lost 6 bases and J 6 bases, leaving 6 bases between the germline ends. Germline lookup yields CDR1 SGHTA and CDR2 FQGNSA.

This chain connects TRBV20-1 to TRBJ1-1; D might be TRBD1 (5 bases). The V gene's germline CDR1 is DFQATT and CDR2 SNEGSKA (reference sequence). The CDR3 has 11 residues. CDR3 bases: TGCGCTACCACTCACAGGACTGAAGCTTTCTTT. Translating gives CATTHRTEAFF.

The rearrangement links TRBV28 to TRBJ1-4; D gene uncertain. V lost 11 bases, J lost 0 bases, and 10 bases lay in between. Germline lookup yields CDR1 MDHEN and CDR2 SYDVKM. The CDR3 extends over 13 amino acids. The CDR3 loop reads CASLDATNEKLFF. CDR3 in DNA: TGTGCCTCCTTAGACGCAACTAATGAAAAACTGTTTTTT.

The rearrangement joins TRBV12-3 or TRBV12-4 to TRBJ2-1, with 9 bases fitting TRBD1. After removal of 10 bases from V and 8 bases from J, the junction contained 9 bases not matched to a gene. This CDR3 has 13 residues. In DNA form, the CDR3 reads TGTGCCAACACTCCGGGACAGGGCTATGAGCAGTTCTTC. This sequence encodes CANTPGQGYEQFF.

CDR3 coding DNA: TGCGGCCTTAGCGGGGCGAGCTCCTACAATGAGCAGTTCTTC. Translated: CGLSGASSYNEQFF. The chain couples TRBV29-1 to TRBJ2-1; TRBD2 aligns across 8 bases. The CDR3 is 14 amino acids. Germline CDR1 SQVTM, CDR2 ANQGSEA.

This clonotype turned up a few times. The rearrangement links TRBV5-1 to TRBJ2-5; D is perhaps TRBD1 (6 bases). This CDR3 is built from 15 residues. Trimming left V 2 bases short and J 1 base short, with 12 bases between. The germline V gene has CDR1 SGHRS and CDR2 YFSETQ. The chain's CDR3 is CASSFSTGPQETQYF. The CDR3, as DNA: TGCGCCAGCAGCTTTTCGACAGGACCCCAAGAGACCCAGTACTTC.

This chain uses TRBV6-2 or TRBV6-3 with TRBJ2-1; no clear D gene. The CDR3 is 14 residues long. V was pared by 0 bases and J by 7 bases, with 10 bases between. The germline V gene encodes CDR1 MNHEY and CDR2 SVGEGT. CDR3: CASSYSKVLNEQFF. DNA of the CDR3: TGTGCCAGCAGTTACTCGAAAGTTTTGAATGAGCAGTTCTTC.

This chain links TRBV5-6 with TRBJ1-2, with no clear D. This CDR3 comprises 15 residues. The V and J ends lost 2 bases and 9 bases respectively, with 20 bases between them. Per the germline V gene, CDR1 is SGHDT and CDR2 is YYEEEE. CDR3 loop: CASSLPSYNLGSYTF. CDR3 sequence (DNA): TGTGCCAGCAGCTTACCCAGTTATAATCTCGGTAGCTACACCTTC.

To note about this clonotype: A much more abundant neighbour one base away suggests this may be a read error. This chain links TRBV4-3 with TRBJ1-4, with D perhaps TRBD1 (5 bases). This CDR3 region has 18 residues. V shed 0 bases and J shed 5 bases, with 19 bases lying between them. Germline CDR1 and CDR2: LGHNA and YSLEER. The CDR3 reads CASSQDRTIGEGNEKLFF. In nucleotides, the CDR3 is TGCGCCAGCAGCCAAGATCGGACGATAGGGGAAGGGAATGAAAAACTGTTTTTT.

This clonotype has a handful of counts. The rearrangement joins TRBV7-3 to TRBJ2-3; 9 bases are a match to TRBD2. There are 16 residues in the CDR3. CDR1 and CDR2 from the germline V gene are SGHTA and FQGTGA. V trimming: 2 bases; J trimming: 2 bases; junction bases outside the gene matches: 5. The CDR3 DNA sequence: TGTGCCAGCAGCTTAGGGTCTAGCGGGGCCACAGATACGCAGTATTTT. It codes for CASSLGSSGATDTQYF.

This clonotype was counted many times. V is TRBV5-1 and J is TRBJ2-7; weak D call: TRBD2 (6 bases). Germline CDR1 SGHRS, CDR2 YFSETQ. V gave up 4 bases and J gave up 3 bases, with 14 bases separating them. The CDR3 loop spans 14 amino acids. CDR3 sequence reads: CASSLGLPNYEQYF. The CDR3 coding sequence is TGCGCCAGCAGCCTGGGACTTCCGAACTACGAGCAGTACTTC.

This clonotype was detected only a few times. The CDR3 is CASSVSLLETQYF. In nucleotides, the CDR3 is TGTGCCAGCAGCGTTAGTTTGTTGGAGACCCAGTACTTC. The rearrangement joins TRBV9 to TRBJ2-1, with no clear D. The end of the DNA fits TRBJ2-5 better, so the J call may be wrong. This CDR3 region has 13 residues. Looked up from germline, CDR1 is SGDLS and CDR2 is YYNGEE.

This clonotype was observed a handful of times. The V gene is TRBV5-1, the J gene TRBJ2-2, with D possibly being TRBD2 (6 bases). Germline loops: CDR1 SGHRS, CDR2 YFSETQ. V lost 3 bases and J 2 bases, leaving 11 bases between the germline ends. CDR3 length: 15 residues. The CDR3 coding sequence is TGCGCCAGCAGCTGGAGGGACGTTAACACCGGGGAGCTGTTTTTT. Amino acid sequence: CASSWRDVNTGELFF.

This clonotype was detected a few times. The chain carries TRBV5-1 and TRBJ1-2, with D tentatively TRBD1 (5 bases). The germline V and J ends were trimmed by 0 bases and 7 bases, with 10 bases remaining between them. The CDR3 contains 13 residues. Germline V gene lookup returns CDR1 SGHRS and CDR2 YFSETQ. CDR3 residues: CASSLALGLGYTF. In nucleotides, the CDR3 is TGCGCCAGCAGCTTGGCCTTGGGGCTTGGCTACACCTTC.

The chain couples TRBV7-2 to TRBJ2-5; 14 bases are a match to TRBD2. Germline V gene lookup returns CDR1 SGHTA and CDR2 FQGNSA. The CDR3 length is 18 residues. V gave up 0 bases and J gave up 2 bases; unmatched junction bases: 5. The CDR3 spells CASSLATSGRAQQETQYF. The DNA for the CDR3 is TGTGCCAGCAGCTTAGCGACTAGCGGGAGGGCCCAACAAGAGACCCAGTACTTC.

For the CDR3, the DNA is TGCGCCAGCAGCGTTCGGTCGGTAGAGACCCAGTACTTC. Protein: CASSVRSVETQYF. The V and J genes are TRBV5-1 and TRBJ2-5; D unclear. V was cut by 4 bases and J by 4 bases, with 11 bases left in between. Germline-derived CDR1 and CDR2 are SGHRS and YFSETQ. CDR3 length: 13 residues.

This clonotype has only a few counts. The V gene is TRBV10-2, the J gene TRBJ2-2, with 8 bases lining up with TRBD2. The CDR3 is made up of 14 amino acids. Germline CDR1 WSHSY, CDR2 SAAADI. Trimming at V came to 2 bases and at J to 10 bases, leaving 6 bases not matched to a gene. The CDR3 bases are TGCGCCAGCAGTGAGACGTCTAGCGGGCCGGAGCTGTTTTTT. Translating it yields CASSETSSGPELFF.

A few counts support this clonotype. Here the CDR3 reads CASSLVPGGNQPQHF. CDR3 sequence (DNA): TGTGCCAGCAGCTTGGTTCCAGGAGGCAATCAGCCCCAGCATTTT. The J gene is TRBJ1-5, the V gene TRBV5-5; no definite D call. Trimming cost V 0 bases and J 2 bases, with 9 bases left between them. The CDR3 is 15 amino acids. Germline-derived CDR1 and CDR2 are SGHKS and YYEKEE (reference sequence). Filled out from reference TRBV5-5 and TRBJ1-5, the complete variable domain reads DAGVTQSPTHLIKTRGQQVTLRCSPISGHKSVSWYQQVLGQGPQFIFQYYEKEERGRGNFPDRFSARQFPNYSSELNVNALLLGDSALYLCASSLVPGGNQPQHFGDGTRLSIL.

J is TRBJ1-4 and V is TRBV15; D not resolved. The V gene lost 0 bases and the J gene lost 0 bases, with 5 bases spanning the gap. Looked up from germline, CDR1 is LNHNV and CDR2 is YYDKDF (reference sequence). This CDR3 spans 15 amino acids. CDR3: CATSRERATNEKLFF. DNA for the CDR3: TGTGCCACCAGCAGAGAGAGGGCAACTAATGAAAAACTGTTTTTT.

V usage is TRBV20-1 and J usage is TRBJ2-3, with TRBD2 matching 9 bases. V gave up 6 bases and J gave up 1 base; unmatched junction bases: 11. Germline loops: CDR1 DFQATT, CDR2 SNEGSKA (reference sequence). This CDR3 is 16 amino acids long. The CDR3 DNA reads TGCAGTGCCGAAAGCCGACTAGCGGAGGGCACAGATACGCAGTATTTT. Its translation is CSAESRLAEGTDTQYF.

There are a few counts of this clonotype. The chain combines TRBV12-3 or TRBV12-4 with TRBJ1-2; no clear D. Deletions cut 3 bases from V and 2 bases from J, with 4 bases between. This CDR3 is 12 amino acids long. The CDR3 sequence is CASSFRNYGYTF. The CDR3 nucleotides read TGTGCCAGCAGTTTCAGGAACTATGGCTACACCTTC.

The chain links TRBV2 to TRBJ2-1; TRBD1 aligns across 8 bases. The CDR3 spans 13 residues. J lost 8 bases, V lost 5 bases, and 5 bases had no gene match. The germline V gene has CDR1 SNHLY and CDR2 FYNNEI. The CDR3 nucleotides are TGTGCCAGCAGTTTGGACAGGGACCATGAGCAGTTCTTC. It specifies CASSLDRDHEQFF.

In its sample, this clonotype was seen many times. The V and J genes are TRBV5-1 and TRBJ2-1; 9 bases are a match to TRBD1. The V and J ends lost 3 bases and 2 bases, in that order; junction bases with no gene match: 3. This CDR3 contains 15 residues. Germline V gene data show CDR1 as SGHRS and CDR2 as YFSETQ. CDR3 in amino acids: CASSSGQGAYNEQFF. DNA for the CDR3: TGCGCCAGCAGCTCGGGACAGGGAGCCTACAATGAGCAGTTCTTC.

CDR3 sequence (DNA): TGTGCCAGCAGCTCCCAGGGGGGGCAGTCCTACGAGCAGTACTTC. Encoded protein: CASSSQGGQSYEQYF. The chain carries TRBV7-2 and TRBJ2-7; D is perhaps TRBD1 or TRBD2 (7 bases each). The V end lost 4 bases, the J end lost 1 base, and 14 bases lay between the germline ends. CDR3 size: 15 residues. Germline V gene data show CDR1 as SGHTA and CDR2 as FQGNSA.

A remark on this clonotype: Its ends do not fully match the called genes, so a read error is possible. V usage is TRBV6-1 and J usage is TRBJ1-4; TRBD1 might be the D (6 bases). Germline V gene data show CDR1 as MNHNS and CDR2 as SASEGT. The CDR3 covers 14 residues. CDR3 protein: CAGSESGGGRKLFF. Here the CDR3 DNA reads TGTGCCGGCAGTGAATCTGGGGGGGGGCGAAAACTGTTTTTT.

This clonotype has only a few counts. The chain combines TRBV27 with TRBJ1-2; no clear D gene. Germline V CDR1 and CDR2: MNHEY, SMNVEV (reference sequence). The V end was cut by 5 bases, the J end by 8 bases, with 12 bases between. The CDR3 is made up of 12 amino acids. The CDR3 region is CASSPDLRGYTF. The CDR3 nucleotides read TGTGCCAGCAGTCCGGACCTGAGGGGCTACACCTTC.

This clonotype was seen a few times. The rearrangement links TRBV6-6 to TRBJ2-7, with D possibly TRBD1 on 5 matching bases. The germline V gene encodes CDR1 MNHNY and CDR2 SVGAGI (reference sequence). V was clipped by 0 bases and J by 3 bases, with 9 bases between them. This CDR3 has 14 residues. CDR3 bases: TGTGCCAGCAGTTACTCGCCAGGGTACTACGAGCAGTACTTC. Translating it yields CASSYSPGYYEQYF.